This T cell receptor beta chain was obtained from a study of regulatory T cells in long-lasting Graves disease. This clonotype was found a few times. This sample's time point: newly diagnosed GD, antithyroid drugs for less than 3 months. After RNA was extracted from PBMCs, the TCR library was made from it. To make TCR beta libraries, researchers used iRepertoire HTBI primers and Arm-PCR of CDR3 regions. MiXCR was run by TCRdb on the multiplex PCR reads, yielding one entry per CDR3 protein. The sample consists of hundreds of thousands of distinct CDR3 sequences, roughly 12% of them appearing once. These data were also reused for a study on T cells in Graves' hyperthyroidism and ophthalmopathy.

Sequenced here: peripheral blood mononuclear cells (PBMCs), sampled at new diagnosis, from a patient treated with antithyroid drugs. The source is a man aged 30 to 45 with Graves disease.

The CDR3 DNA reads TGTGCCAGTACTCCGGGCGATACCTGGGGATCACCCCTCCACTTT. Amino acid sequence: CASTPGDTWGSPLHF. The chain carries TRBV19 and TRBJ1-6; D is undetermined. Per the germline V gene, CDR1 is LNHDA and CDR2 is SQIVND (reference sequence). V lost 7 bases and J 10 bases, leaving 20 bases between the germline ends. This CDR3 spans 15 amino acids.